This entry lists 15 T cell receptor beta chains sequenced from one sample in a study of T cell repertoires in aging, cancer and after chemotherapy. A mixed TRB-A/B primer pool amplified rearranged TRB by multiplex touch-down PCR. TCRdb redid the calling of the multiplex PCR reads with MiXCR, one entry per CDR3 protein. This table holds approximately 6,400 distinct CDR3 sequences, roughly 35% found once. The template was genomic DNA from peripheral blood, not RNA. The sample comprised blood. Receptors were obtained from a human donor in good health.

The rearrangement uses TRBV18 and TRBJ2-3; possibly TRBD1 for D (6 bases). This CDR3 spans 14 amino acids. Per the germline V gene, CDR1 is KGHSH and CDR2 is LQKENI. The V end was cut by 6 bases, the J end by 2 bases, with 12 bases between. The CDR3 region is CASSLRDTTDTQYF. CDR3 in DNA: TGTGCCAGCTCCCTTAGGGACACCACAGATACGCAGTATTTT. The full variable domain, completed using reference TRBV18 and TRBJ2-3, is NAGVMQNPRHLVRRRGQEARLRCSPMKGHSHVYWYRQLPEEGLKFMVYLQKENIIDESGMPKERFSAEFPKEGPSILRIQQVVRGDSAAYFCASSLRDTTDTQYFGPGTRLTVL.

The chain links TRBV7-6 to TRBJ1-1, with D unresolved. Trimming pared 3 bases from V and 2 bases from J, leaving 7 bases between. The CDR3 loop spans 13 amino acids. Germline V gene lookup returns CDR1 SGHVS and CDR2 FNYEAQ. For the CDR3, the DNA is TGTGCCAGCAGCTTCCGCAGAAACACTGAAGCTTTCTTT. It specifies CASSFRRNTEAFF.

The chain carries TRBV10-3 and TRBJ2-3; D remains unclear. Germline V gene sequence: CDR1 ENHRY, CDR2 SYGVKD. Trimming stripped 2 bases from V and 4 bases from J, with 7 bases between. The CDR3 is made up of 13 amino acids. The CDR3 DNA follows: TGTGCCATCAGTGAGGCGTCGCCAGATACGCAGTATTTT. It encodes CAISEASPDTQYF.

This clonotype turned up a few times. The chain is built from TRBV15 and TRBJ1-1; D is undetermined. V was cut by 5 bases and J by 4 bases, with 11 bases left in between. The CDR3 spans 13 residues. CDR1 LNHNV and CDR2 YYDKDF come from the germline V gene (reference sequence). The CDR3 loop reads CATSGGEGTEAFF. CDR3 DNA sequence: TGTGCCACCAGCGGCGGAGAGGGCACTGAAGCTTTCTTT.

The V gene is TRBV30, the J gene TRBJ1-6; D not certain. The V end lost 0 bases, the J end lost 11 bases, and 11 bases lay between the germline ends. CDR3 length: 13 residues. The germline V gene encodes CDR1 GTSNPN and CDR2 SVGIG (reference sequence). The CDR3 sequence is CAWSVKIGTPLHF. The DNA for the CDR3 is TGTGCCTGGAGTGTCAAAATTGGGACACCCCTCCACTTT.

This chain links TRBV27 with TRBJ1-5; D is undetermined. This CDR3 contains 14 residues. Trimming removed 1 base from V and 7 bases from J, with 11 bases in between. CDR1 is MNHEY, CDR2 SMNVEV, per germline (reference sequence). CDR3 in DNA: TGTGCCAGCAGTTTATACGGGAGGGAGCAGCCCCAGCATTTT. Translating it yields CASSLYGREQPQHF.

This clonotype was counted between two and nine times. The V gene is TRBV27, the J gene TRBJ2-2; the match to TRBD1 covers 7 bases. The germline V gene has CDR1 MNHEY and CDR2 SMNVEV (reference sequence). Trimming cost V 5 bases and J 3 bases; bases outside gene matches: 6. This CDR3 is built from 15 residues. The CDR3 region is CASSKTGYDTGELFF. The CDR3 DNA reads TGTGCCAGCAGTAAGACAGGGTATGACACCGGGGAGCTGTTTTTT.

J is TRBJ2-3 and V is TRBV2; 10 nucleotides match TRBD2. CDR1 is SNHLY and CDR2 is FYNNEI in the germline V gene. There are 18 residues in the CDR3. The J segment lost 0 bases and the V segment lost 3 bases, leaving 9 bases of the junction unmatched. In DNA, the CDR3 is TGTGCCAGCAGTGAGGGGACGGGACTAGCGAGTAGCACAGATACGCAGTATTTT. Amino acids: CASSEGTGLASSTDTQYF.

The chain links TRBV5-1 to TRBJ2-3; D possibly corresponds to TRBD2 (5 bases). Trimming left V 6 bases short and J 5 bases short, with 19 bases between. The CDR3 contains 15 residues. Germline-derived CDR1 and CDR2 are SGHRS and YFSETQ. CDR3 coding DNA: TGCGCCAGCAACCCCGGACGGGTTCGGGGAGATACGCAGTATTTT. Protein: CASNPGRVRGDTQYF.

By its share, this clonotype is medium-sized. The chain links TRBV6-5 to TRBJ1-4; TRBD1 matches 9 bases. Germline-derived CDR1 and CDR2 are MNHEY and SVGAGI. Trimming at V came to 2 bases and at J to 8 bases, leaving 9 bases not matched to a gene. The length of the CDR3 is 16 residues. The CDR3 sequence is CASSYNRGQGGEKLFF. The CDR3 nucleotides read TGTGCCAGCAGTTACAATCGGGGACAGGGAGGGGAAAAACTGTTTTTT.

The rearrangement joins TRBV28 to TRBJ1-1; D possibly corresponds to TRBD1 (5 bases). The CDR3 extends over 15 amino acids. Germline-derived CDR1 and CDR2 are MDHEN and SYDVKM. V was shortened by 8 bases and J by 4 bases, with 20 bases between the two germline ends. The CDR3 loop is CASFVPGRGSTEAFF. CDR3 nucleotides: TGTGCCAGCTTCGTTCCGGGACGGGGGAGCACTGAAGCTTTCTTT.

As regards this clonotype: At one boundary the junction diverges from the germline segment, which might be a read error. The chain employs TRBV5-6 and TRBJ2-7, with 7 bases matching TRBD1. The CDR3 loop spans 16 amino acids. Germline CDR1 is SGHDT and CDR2 is YYEEEE. The CDR3 spells CASGLIQGVGSYEQYF. CDR3 DNA: TGTGCCAGCGGCTTGATTCAGGGGGTGGGTTCCTACGAGCAGTACTTC.

The gene calls are TRBV7-9 and TRBJ2-2; D is unclear. Germline V CDR1 and CDR2: SEHNR, FQNEAQ (reference sequence). This CDR3 contains 12 residues. The V gene lost 3 bases and the J gene lost 4 bases, with 3 bases spanning the gap. As DNA, the CDR3 is TGTGCCAGCAGCTTCACCACCGGGGAGCTGTTTTTT. Its protein is CASSFTTGELFF.

The V and J genes are TRBV6-5 and TRBJ1-6; D unresolved. Germline CDR1 and CDR2: MNHEY and SVGAGI. The CDR3 loop spans 15 amino acids. Trimming left V 0 bases short and J 0 bases short, with 3 bases between. Here the CDR3 reads CASSYSSSYNSPLHF. The CDR3 bases are TGTGCCAGCAGTTACTCTAGCTCCTATAATTCACCCCTCCACTTT.

This clonotype was picked up a small number of times. The chain recombines TRBV11-3 with TRBJ2-2; D remains ambiguous. Germline-derived CDR1 and CDR2 are SGHNT and YENEEA. V was clipped by 4 bases and J by 6 bases, with 6 bases between them. This CDR3 spans 12 amino acids. The CDR3: CASSSDSGELFF. The CDR3 nucleotides read TGTGCCAGCAGCTCGGATTCCGGGGAGCTGTTTTTT.